These 12 T cell receptor beta chains came from one sample sequenced in a study of shared T cell receptors in the human thymus. Some clones are missing from TCRdb's copy, which holds only in-frame ones; the method was immunoSEQ multiplex PCR. The table has 630,000 or so clones, 87% seen once. These data were likewise used in another study, on human thymus T cells.

Source material: thymocytes. The receptors originated from a boy under two years old with a congenital heart defect.

The V and J genes are TRBV4-3 and TRBJ2-5, with D hard to call. The CDR3 runs to 19 residues. The V end lost 0 bases, the J end lost 3 bases, and 23 bases lay between the germline ends. Germline V gives CDR1 LGHNA, CDR2 YSLEER. The CDR3, as DNA: TGCGCCAGCAGCCAAGATCTACCCACAGTGTCCTACAGAAAAGAGACCCAGTACTTC. Its translation is CASSQDLPTVSYRKETQYF.

The chain joins TRBV7-2 to TRBJ1-1, with D perhaps matching TRBD1 (6 bases). Germline CDR1 SGHTA, CDR2 FQGNSA. Trimming stripped 11 bases from V and 8 bases from J, with 18 bases between. The CDR3 has 12 amino acids. The CDR3 sequence: CALGGGAYEAFF. The DNA of the CDR3 is TGTGCCCTGGGTGGGGGGGCTTACGAAGCTTTCTTT.

V gene TRBV7-2 combines with J gene TRBJ2-1; D is perhaps TRBD2 (5 bases). Germline V lookup: CDR1 SGHTA, CDR2 FQGNSA. V dropped 5 bases and J dropped 6 bases, with 11 bases sitting between them. CDR3 length: 13 amino acids. The CDR3 is CASSPTSFNEQFF. The CDR3 coding sequence is TGTGCCAGCAGCCCCACTAGTTTCAATGAGCAGTTCTTC.

The chain joins TRBV7-9 to TRBJ2-5; the D gene is possibly TRBD1 (6 bases). The V gene lost 3 bases and the J gene lost 1 base, with 15 bases spanning the gap. Looked up from germline, CDR1 is SEHNR and CDR2 is FQNEAQ (reference sequence). CDR3 length: 16 amino acids. DNA of the CDR3: TGTGCCAGCAGCTTCAAACCCGGACAGATCCAAGAGACCCAGTACTTC. Protein: CASSFKPGQIQETQYF.

The chain combines TRBV28 with TRBJ2-7, with D hard to call. CDR1 and CDR2 (germline): MDHEN, SYDVKM. The germline V and J ends were trimmed by 8 bases and 4 bases, with 6 bases remaining between them. This CDR3 comprises 10 residues. The CDR3 nucleotides read TGTGCCAGCCAGAGGTACGAGCAGTACTTC. As protein: CASQRYEQYF.

The rearrangement joins TRBV27 to TRBJ2-7, with 8 positions matching TRBD1. Germline trimming cut 5 bases from V and 5 bases from J; bases unmatched to any gene: 8. This CDR3 is 14 amino acids long. Germline assignment: CDR1 MNHEY and CDR2 SMNVEV (reference sequence). CDR3 nucleotides: TGTGCCAGCAGTACAGGACAGGGCTTAAACGAGCAGTACTTC. Amino acids: CASSTGQGLNEQYF.

The chain is built from TRBV4-1 and TRBJ1-1; 11 bases are a match to TRBD1. The V segment lost 4 bases and the J segment 1 base; nucleotides outside the gene matches: 20. CDR3 length equals 21 residues. The germline V gene has CDR1 MGHRA and CDR2 YSYEKL. CDR3 residues: CASSRKVAPRDRGAENTEAFF. The CDR3 nucleotides are TGCGCCAGCAGCCGCAAAGTCGCACCCAGGGACAGGGGGGCCGAGAACACTGAAGCTTTCTTT.

This sequence joins TRBV21-1 and TRBJ1-1; the tabulated D call, TRBD1, remains unverified against the DNA. TRBV21-1 is flagged as a pseudogene. The CDR3 runs 13 residues. CDR3 sequence: CASSGHGQVEAFF. For the CDR3, the DNA is TGTGCCAGCAGCGGCCACGGACAGGTTGAAGCTTTCTTT.

Turning to this clone: Compared with germline, one end of the junction differs, possibly owing to a read error. The V call is TRBV28, the J call TRBJ1-5, with D possibly matching TRBD1 (6 bases). This CDR3 contains 15 residues. CDR1 and CDR2 (germline): MDHEN, SYDVKM. The CDR3 sequence: CASSLLTGRNQPQHF. CDR3 coding DNA: TGTGCCAGCAGCTTATTGACAGGTCGCAATCAGCCCCAGCATTTT.

In this sample, this clone turned up once. This chain links TRBV28 with TRBJ2-1; 8 bases agree with TRBD2. The CDR3 consists of 14 residues. Germline CDR1 MDHEN, CDR2 SYDVKM. Germline trimming cut 9 bases from V and 4 bases from J; bases unmatched to any gene: 8. For the CDR3, the DNA is TGTGCCAGTAGAATAGCGGGGCCTTACAATGAGCAGTTCTTC. This translates into CASRIAGPYNEQFF. The whole variable domain, remainder taken from reference TRBV28 and TRBJ2-1, is DVKVTQSSRYLVKRTGEKVFLECVQDMDHENMFWYRQDPGLGLRLIYFSYDVKMKEKGDIPEGYSVSREKKERFSLILESASTNQTSMYLCASRIAGPYNEQFFGPGTRLTVL.

The CDR3: CASSPDRLAGGLGTQYF. CDR3 DNA: TGCGCCAGCAGCCCGGATAGGCTAGCGGGGGGCTTGGGTACGCAGTATTTT. V gene TRBV5-1 combines with J gene TRBJ2-3, with 11 bases lining up with TRBD2. V shed 4 bases and J 8 bases; nucleotides not matched to a gene: 15. The CDR3 contains 17 residues. The germline V gene has CDR1 SGHRS and CDR2 YFSETQ.

The chain couples TRBV28 to TRBJ1-2; 8 positions agree with TRBD1. The CDR3 totals 14 residues. J was trimmed by 8 bases and V by 0 bases; bases with no gene match: 5. Germline V lookup: CDR1 MDHEN, CDR2 SYDVKM. The CDR3 is CASSLWTGVQGYTF. CDR3 in DNA: TGTGCCAGCAGTTTATGGACAGGGGTTCAGGGCTACACCTTC.